The clone carrying this TCR beta chain has more than one count but fewer than ten. TCRdb independently ran MiXCR on the reads; one entry per CDR3 protein. The table shows 680,000 or so distinct CDR3 sequences, with roughly 36% occurring only once. CDR3 length: 14 residues. V was pared by 7 bases and J by 7 bases, with 14 bases between. Germline CDR1 MNHEY, CDR2 SVGAGI. The sample is drawn from a study of T cell repertoires in cytomegalovirus infection. J is TRBJ1-6 and V is TRBV6-5; D is ambiguous. The receptor comes from a human donor in good health (CMV status not recorded). Some clones in this sample may be carry-over from other donors' samples. The sequenced sample consisted of PBMCs. The CDR3 loop is CASKKDRQNSPLHF. The DNA for the CDR3 is TGTGCCAGCAAGAAGGACCGACAAAATTCACCCCTCCACTTT.